This entry is about one T cell receptor beta chain. The antigen is unknown. V trimming: 5 bases; J trimming: 1 base; junction bases outside the gene matches: 8. Germline values: CDR1 SNHLY, CDR2 FYNNEI. The length of the CDR3 is 16 residues. This entry is derived from a study of cytomegalovirus exposure and HLA in healthy donors. Use of 60 Vbeta and 13 Jbeta primers characterized the PCR. Only in-frame clones appear in the TCRdb table, and some are missing; sequencing was by immunoSEQ multiplex PCR. The sample has 150,000 to 200,000 clones, 60% to 80% seen once; the top ten hold 0.85% to 1%. Broader study findings: With later analysis, a missense DCLRE1C variant became linked to TCR beta V- and J-gene trimming.

Sequencing used PBMCs. The sequence derives from a woman aged 45-60 years in good health and CMV-seropositive. The chain combines TRBV2 with TRBJ1-5, with 7 bases identical to TRBD1. The CDR3 reads CASSKRGQGSNQPQHF. The CDR3 DNA is TGTGCCAGCAGTAAAAGGGGGCAGGGGAGCAATCAGCCCCAGCATTTT.